The 27 T cell receptor beta chains below all came from one sample that was sequenced in a study of blood T cell repertoires in COVID-19. This table comes from immunoSEQ multiplex PCR, and its TCRdb copy is limited to in-frame clones, with some not included. The repertoire holds approximately 480,000 clones, with 80% to 90% as singletons. Sequences were obtained from peripheral blood. Receptors were obtained from a man between 18 and 35 years old with COVID-19, enrolled during active disease.

The V call is TRBV29-1, the J call TRBJ2-5; perhaps TRBD2 as D (5 bases). From germline, CDR1 is SQVTM and CDR2 ANQGSEA. The CDR3 runs to 12 residues. V gave up 4 bases and J gave up 5 bases, with 11 bases separating them. In DNA form, the CDR3 reads TGCAGCGTTGCGGGGTTGAGTGAGACCCAGTACTTC. Translation: CSVAGLSETQYF.

This chain connects TRBV11-2 to TRBJ1-5, with 10 bases identical to TRBD1. Trimming took 5 bases from V and 7 from J; bases not matched to a gene: 2. Looked up from germline, CDR1 is SGHAT and CDR2 is FQNNGV. CDR3 length: 13 residues. The CDR3 DNA reads TGTGCCAGCAGCCGGGACAGGGGCCAGCCCCAGCATTTT. It yields the protein CASSRDRGQPQHF.

The V call is TRBV5-1, the J call TRBJ2-1, with 10 nucleotides matching TRBD1. Germline V gives CDR1 SGHRS, CDR2 YFSETQ. J gave up 8 bases and V 6 bases, and 11 bases lay outside the gene matches. This CDR3 has 15 residues. The CDR3 bases are TGCGCCAGCAACCCGGGACAGGGGATTTTCGATGAGCAGTTCTTC. Residues: CASNPGQGIFDEQFF.

The V call is TRBV18, the J call TRBJ2-1, with D perhaps TRBD1 (6 bases). From germline, CDR1 is KGHSH and CDR2 LQKENI. V shed 6 bases and J shed 3 bases, with 21 bases lying between them. The CDR3 spans 17 residues. The CDR3 DNA is TGTGCCAGCTCTCTGGGACAACTAAGAACCCACTACAATGAGCAGTTCTTC. Amino acids: CASSLGQLRTHYNEQFF. The whole variable domain, filled in from reference TRBV18 and TRBJ2-1, reads NAGVMQNPRHLVRRRGQEARLRCSPMKGHSHVYWYRQLPEEGLKFMVYLQKENIIDESGMPKERFSAEFPKEGPSILRIQQVVRGDSAAYFCASSLGQLRTHYNEQFFGPGTRLTVL.

This clone was detected only once. The genes are TRBV15 and TRBJ2-1; the match to TRBD1 covers 10 bases. Trimming removed 1 base from V and 5 bases from J; junction bases left unmatched: 8. Germline CDR1 reads LNHNV; CDR2 reads YYDKDF (reference sequence). The CDR3 totals 17 residues. CDR3 residues: CATSRGRGTGVNNEQFF. CDR3 sequence (DNA): TGTGCCACCAGCAGAGGCAGGGGGACAGGGGTCAACAATGAGCAGTTCTTC.

CDR3 sequence reads: CASSARASGTSSYEQYF. The DNA of the CDR3 is TGTGCCAGCAGTGCCCGGGCTAGCGGGACCTCATCCTACGAGCAGTACTTC. This chain connects TRBV6-1 to TRBJ2-7; TRBD2 agrees at 9 bases. The CDR3 runs 17 residues. The ends lost 4 bases at V and 1 base at J; junction bases unmatched: 11. Germline CDR1 MNHNS, CDR2 SASEGT.

The chain employs TRBV27 and TRBJ2-1, with a possible D match to TRBD2 (6 bases). Per germline, CDR1 MNHEY and CDR2 SMNVEV (reference sequence). The length of the CDR3 is 17 residues. Trimming left V 2 bases short and J 0 bases short, with 14 bases between. The CDR3 region has the DNA TGTGCCAGCAGTTTAAAGGTCGGGGGAAGCTCCTACAATGAGCAGTTCTTC. It specifies CASSLKVGGSSYNEQFF.

This clone was detected only once. The V call is TRBV27, the J call TRBJ1-6; the D gene is possibly TRBD1 (5 bases). Germline assignment: CDR1 MNHEY and CDR2 SMNVEV (reference sequence). The V gene lost 3 bases and the J gene lost 6 bases, with 12 bases spanning the gap. This CDR3 has 15 residues. The CDR3 DNA follows: TGTGCCAGCAGTTTTGGGGGGGGTAGTAATTCACCCCTCCACTTT. Residues: CASSFGGGSNSPLHF.

V and J are TRBV3-1 (or the pseudogene TRBV3-2) and TRBJ1-2, with a possible D match to TRBD1 (6 bases). Germline assignment: CDR1 LGHDT and CDR2 YNNKEL (reference sequence). The CDR3 has 15 residues. Trimming pared 3 bases from V and 10 bases from J, leaving 21 bases between. Here the CDR3 DNA reads TGTGCCAGCAGCCATGCTGGGACACTAGGATGGGACTACACCTTC. Protein: CASSHAGTLGWDYTF.

This clone came up once. This sequence joins TRBV3-1 (or the pseudogene TRBV3-2) and TRBJ1-5; D is perhaps TRBD1 (5 bases). There are 15 residues in the CDR3. Trimming left V 4 bases short and J 2 bases short, with 12 bases between. Germline V gives CDR1 LGHDT, CDR2 YNNKEL (reference sequence). CDR3 coding DNA: TGTGCCAGCAGCCCGGGGGTGGGAGGCAATCAGCCCCAGCATTTT. Translated, it gives CASSPGVGGNQPQHF.

V gene TRBV4-2 combines with J gene TRBJ2-2, with 10 bases fitting TRBD2. This CDR3 region has 17 residues. In germline, CDR1 is LGHNA, CDR2 YNFKEQ. Trimming took 4 bases from V and 1 from J; bases not matched to a gene: 6. CDR3 coding DNA: TGTGCCAGCAGCCCCCGGGTAGCGGGGGGGAACACCGGGGAGCTGTTTTTT. This gives the protein CASSPRVAGGNTGELFF.

This clone was recorded only once. The gene calls are TRBV6-5 and TRBJ2-5; 13 bases are a match to TRBD2. V was pared by 4 bases and J by 4 bases, with 3 bases of the junction left unmatched. CDR3 length: 15 amino acids. Germline values: CDR1 MNHEY, CDR2 SVGAGI. CDR3 nucleotides: TGTGCCAGCAGTTCACTAGCGGGGGGGCGAGAGACCCAGTACTTC. It is translated as CASSSLAGGRETQYF.

The gene calls are TRBV18 and TRBJ2-4; TRBD1 matches at 8 bases. Germline V gene data show CDR1 as KGHSH and CDR2 as LQKENI. V was pared by 0 bases and J by 9 bases, with 7 bases of the junction left unmatched. CDR3 length: 15 amino acids. The CDR3, as DNA: TGTGCCAGCTCACCACCGATGACAGGGGTTAGCATTCAGTACTTC. Amino acid sequence: CASSPPMTGVSIQYF.

This clone appeared a single time. V and J are TRBV9 and TRBJ2-1; TRBD2 matches at 8 bases. Per the germline V gene, CDR1 is SGDLS and CDR2 is YYNGEE. This CDR3 spans 16 amino acids. V was clipped by 3 bases and J by 0 bases; unmatched bases: 5. CDR3 sequence: CASSARAGASYNEQFF. Here the CDR3 DNA reads TGTGCCAGCAGCGCCCGAGCGGGAGCCTCCTACAATGAGCAGTTCTTC.

The chain combines TRBV14 with TRBJ2-2; tentative D call: TRBD2 (5 bases). The V gene's germline CDR1 is SGHDN and CDR2 FVKESK. The CDR3 is 15 amino acids. Trimming stripped 0 bases from V and 4 bases from J, with 9 bases between. The CDR3 nucleotides read TGTGCCAGCAGCCAAGAGTGGACTGCCACCGGGGAGCTGTTTTTT. Protein product: CASSQEWTATGELFF.

The rearrangement links TRBV6-5 to TRBJ1-6, with a tentative D call TRBD1 (5 bases). CDR3 length equals 15 residues. V shed 7 bases and J shed 2 bases, with 12 bases lying between them. Germline CDR1 and CDR2: MNHEY and SVGAGI. The CDR3 DNA reads TGTGCCAGCAATCAGGGCGCCACCTATAATTCACCCCTCCACTTT. It translates to CASNQGATYNSPLHF.

The J gene is TRBJ2-2, the V gene TRBV3-1 (or the pseudogene TRBV3-2); no clear D gene. Looked up from germline, CDR1 is LGHDT and CDR2 is YNNKEL (reference sequence). The CDR3 runs to 18 residues. V was clipped by 1 base and J by 0 bases, with 15 bases between them. The CDR3 here is CASSQARTAQTNTGELFF. The CDR3 nucleotides read TGTGCCAGCAGCCAAGCCCGCACGGCACAGACGAACACCGGGGAGCTGTTTTTT.

The chain combines TRBV28 with TRBJ1-2; 8 nucleotides align to TRBD1. Germline V lookup: CDR1 MDHEN, CDR2 SYDVKM. V dropped 7 bases and J dropped 2; count of bases not matched to a gene: 3. The CDR3 has 13 residues. CDR3 nucleotides: TGTGCCAGCACCCGACAGGGGAACTATGGCTACACCTTC. Amino acids: CASTRQGNYGYTF.

The V call is TRBV5-6, the J call TRBJ1-4; 8 nucleotides match TRBD1. The germline CDR1 and CDR2 sequences are SGHDT and YYEEEE. The CDR3 length is 14 residues. The V and J ends lost 2 bases and 7 bases, in that order; junction bases with no gene match: 4. CDR3 sequence reads: CASSFAGQVEKLFF. The CDR3 DNA is TGTGCCAGCAGCTTCGCGGGACAGGTTGAAAAACTGTTTTTT.

This clone was observed a single time. The chain uses TRBV5-5 and TRBJ2-7; 7 positions match TRBD1. Germline loops: CDR1 SGHKS, CDR2 YYEKEE (reference sequence). The CDR3 runs to 14 residues. Unmatched junction bases numbered 8, after V lost 5 bases and J lost 3 bases. CDR3 region: CASSQPGQSYEQYF. Written as DNA, the CDR3 is TGTGCCAGCAGTCAACCGGGACAGAGCTACGAGCAGTACTTC.

V and J are TRBV11-2 and TRBJ1-3; TRBD1 aligns across 7 bases. V trimming: 5 bases; J trimming: 2 bases; junction bases outside the gene matches: 6. In germline, CDR1 is SGHAT, CDR2 FQNNGV. The CDR3 sequence is 15 residues long. In DNA form, the CDR3 reads TGTGCCAGCAGCGGAGAGGGGGCTCCTGGAAACACCATATATTTT. It encodes CASSGEGAPGNTIYF.

CDR3 protein: CASQGEETQYF. CDR3 sequence (DNA): TGTGCCAGCCAGGGCGAAGAGACCCAGTACTTC. The rearrangement uses TRBV2 and TRBJ2-5; possibly TRBD1 for D (5 bases). This CDR3 has 11 residues. The ends were cut back, 8 bases at V and 3 bases at J, with 7 bases in the middle. Per the germline V gene, CDR1 is SNHLY and CDR2 is FYNNEI.

The chain employs TRBV27 and TRBJ1-5; tentative D call: TRBD1 (5 bases). Between the trimmed V and J ends, which lost 6 bases and 4 bases, there was a span of 13 bases. The CDR3 consists of 14 residues. CDR1 and CDR2 (germline): MNHEY, SMNVEV (reference sequence). As DNA, the CDR3 is TGTGCCAGCAGCAGGGAAGGGTTGAATCAGCCCCAGCATTTT. Its protein is CASSREGLNQPQHF.

The chain joins TRBV7-9 to TRBJ1-1, with D uncertain. CDR1 and CDR2 (germline): SEHNR, FQNEAQ (reference sequence). The germline V and J ends were trimmed by 1 base and 1 base, with 10 bases remaining between them. This CDR3 contains 15 residues. The CDR3 here is CASSLVPGRNTEAFF. CDR3 nucleotides: TGTGCCAGCAGCTTAGTTCCAGGTAGGAACACTGAAGCTTTCTTT.

V is TRBV4-2 and J is TRBJ2-1; a weak D match, TRBD2 (6 bases). V was trimmed by 0 bases and J by 4 bases, leaving 13 bases between them. Per germline, CDR1 LGHNA and CDR2 YNFKEQ. The CDR3 length is 16 residues. CDR3 nucleotide sequence: TGTGCCAGCAGCCAAGATGGGGCTAGCGAGTACAATGAGCAGTTCTTC. Protein product: CASSQDGASEYNEQFF.

The J gene is TRBJ2-1, the V gene TRBV6-5; the D is unclear. The germline V and J ends were trimmed by 10 bases and 4 bases, with 14 bases remaining between them. The CDR3 length is 13 residues. From germline, CDR1 is MNHEY and CDR2 SVGAGI. DNA for the CDR3: TGTGCCACCGGCACCCTGGAGTACAATGAGCAGTTCTTC. Translation: CATGTLEYNEQFF.

This rearrangement joins TRBV7-8 to TRBJ2-3; tentative D call: TRBD2 (6 bases). There are 16 residues in the CDR3. Looked up from germline, CDR1 is SGHVS and CDR2 is FQNEAQ. With 6 bases removed from V and 1 base from J, the gap between germline ends came to 17 bases. DNA of the CDR3: TGTGCCAGCAGTTGGGGACTGGGCGGGGGCACAGATACGCAGTATTTT. The encoded protein is CASSWGLGGGTDTQYF. The entire variable domain, with the rest obtained from reference TRBV7-8 and TRBJ2-3, is as follows: GAGVSQSPRYKVAKRGQDVALRCDPISGHVSLFWYQQALGQGPEFLTYFQNEAQLDKSGLPSDRFFAERPEGSVSTLKIQRTQQEDSAVYLCASSWGLGGGTDTQYFGPGTRLTVL.